This T cell receptor beta chain was identified during a study of cytotoxic CD8 clonotypes in ibrutinib-treated CLL. About the study: Response was recorded as partial in 24 patients and complete in 2; at median around 68 months, approximately 15 remained remitted and about twelve had progressed. Whole-study findings and limits: Private clonotypes, not public ones, expanded at ibrutinib response. Collection times varied between progressing and sustained-remission patients.

In germline, CDR1 is KGHSH, CDR2 LQKENI. This CDR3 comprises 15 residues. Trimming pared 3 bases from V and 6 bases from J, leaving 18 bases between. Only in-frame clones appear in the TCRdb table, and some are missing; sequencing was by immunoSEQ multiplex PCR. The data hold 250,000 to 350,000 clones, with 60% to 80% observed a single time. Comments on this clone: The antigen remains undetermined.

The chain carries TRBV18 and TRBJ2-7; D is possibly TRBD2 (5 bases). Sequencing was performed on PBMCs, taken at disease progression, from a patient treated with ibrutinib. The sequence was collected from a human donor with chronic lymphocytic leukemia. The CDR3 nucleotides read TGTGCCAGCTCACCGCCCGGGGTAGCCTCGGGCGAGCAGTACTTC. This encodes CASSPPGVASGEQYF.